The TCR beta chain under discussion was sequenced for a study of blood T cell repertoires in COVID-19. About the study: The samples span acute and convalescent COVID-19 from the United States, Italy and Spain.

Using immunoSEQ multiplex PCR, the repertoire was profiled, and TCRdb retains in-frame clones only, with some absent. This repertoire shows roughly 63,000 clones, roughly 74% found once; its top ten account for 28%. The length of the CDR3 is 18 residues. Per the germline V gene, CDR1 is SGHTS and CDR2 is YDEGEE. Trimming cost V 0 bases and J 6 bases; bases outside gene matches: 13. The V and J genes are TRBV5-8 and TRBJ2-1, with TRBD1 identical over 9 bases. The clonotype comes from a woman aged 80 or older with acute or convalescent COVID-19. Source material: peripheral blood. CDR3 coding DNA: TGTGCCAGCAGCTTGGCTCATCCTCAGGGACAGGGATTCAATGAGCAGTTCTTC. Its translation: CASSLAHPQGQGFNEQFF.